This T cell receptor (beta chain) was sequenced during a study of T cell responses to AZD1222 COVID-19 vaccine. Study details: Second doses were pooled across both intervals (about 4 or about 12 weeks).

Libraries were prepared by immunoSEQ multiplex PCR; TCRdb keeps only in-frame clonotypes and omits some of them. The sample carries roughly 100,000 clones, around 91% recorded once. With 4 bases removed from V and 1 base from J, the gap between germline ends came to 8 bases. The length of the CDR3 is 14 residues. Germline V gene lookup returns CDR1 MNHEY and CDR2 SVGAGI. Overall study results and limits: Per reports, nearly half of all spike-specific TCRs target regions that are unmutated in variants. Clonal diversity may have been underestimated in mostly white British donors. Only a handful of people who got AZD1222 tested seropositive at baseline.

As for this clone: What it binds is not known.

This chain joins TRBV6-5 and TRBJ1-3; D is unclear. Here the sequenced sample was peripheral blood, taken on day 0 of AZD1222 vaccination. This TCR was recovered from an adult in good health. CDR3 coding DNA: TGTGCCAGCAGTTCCTTATCTTCTGGAAACACCATATATTTT. Its translation is CASSSLSSGNTIYF.